The entry that follows covers one T cell receptor beta chain sequence. The data belong to a study of shared T cell receptors in the human thymus. V shed 1 base and J 2 bases; nucleotides not matched to a gene: 4. CDR3 length: 17 residues. The germline gives CDR1 MNHNS, CDR2 SASEGT. Using immunoSEQ multiplex PCR, the repertoire was profiled, and TCRdb retains in-frame clones only, with some absent. The table lists about 710,000 clones, roughly 86% of them singletons. The same sample was also used in a study of human thymus T cells. That report adds: The people who donated were healthy Finnish babies having corrective surgery for congenital heart defects. Thymic resections from corrective heart surgery supplied the tissue. V and J gene usage appeared biased in thymic and blood repertoires. What related research reported was that thymic repertoires overlapped highly among unrelated individuals.

What was sequenced was thymocytes. The sequence derives from a boy in the first two years of life with a congenital heart defect. The chain employs TRBV6-1 and TRBJ2-7, with 14 positions matching TRBD2. CDR3 residues: CASSEGLAGGDPYEQYF. CDR3 in DNA: TGTGCCAGCAGTGAAGGACTAGCGGGAGGGGACCCCTACGAGCAGTACTTC.